This T cell receptor (beta chain) was documented in a study of cytomegalovirus exposure and HLA in healthy donors. General study points: Researchers reported in a later analysis that common viral pathogens appeared linked to several top clusters.

The PCR employed 60 Vbeta primers together with 13 Jbeta primers. Some clones are missing from TCRdb's copy, which holds only in-frame ones; the method was immunoSEQ multiplex PCR. In the table there are 65,000 or so clones, roughly 77% of which are singletons. This clone has more than one count but fewer than ten. Its antigen is unknown. V dropped 7 bases and J dropped 7; count of bases not matched to a gene: 11. CDR3 length: 14 residues. CDR1 and CDR2 from the germline V gene are SQVTM and ANQGSEA. This sequence was found in a woman aged 40 to 55 in good health and CMV-seropositive. The chain is built from TRBV29-1 and TRBJ2-5, with 11 positions matching TRBD2. The sequencing input was PBMCs. CDR3 sequence reads: CSAQLAGGTGTQYF. The CDR3 coding sequence is TGCAGCGCCCAATTAGCGGGGGGGACAGGGACCCAGTACTTC.